These T cell receptor beta chains were read from a single sample in a study of monozygotic twins with inflammatory bowel disease. TCRdb reanalyzed the 5' RACE reads, giving one entry per CDR3 protein sequence and no DNA. The sample holds 330,000 or so distinct CDR3 sequences. The sequencing input was blood. All receptors derive from a human donor with ulcerative colitis or Crohn's disease, or a healthy co-twin of an affected twin (not recorded which). Each CDR3 is given with its conserved first and last residue.

TRBV12-5	TRBJ1-1	CASGLVQGGTGGTEAFF
TRBV27	TRBJ2-2	CATRSPPGTPFTGELFF
TRBV28	TRBJ2-7	CASRSQAKGAYEQYF
TRBV28	TRBJ2-7	CASSLGGGVAYEQYF
TRBV20-1	TRBJ2-1	CSAREEGAIRNEQFF
TRBV27	TRBJ2-1	CASSLRDAVHEQFF
TRBV5-6	TRBJ2-1	CASSRPGLRVSYEQFF
TRBV5-4	TRBJ2-5	CASSHGRRNQETQYF
TRBV5-1	TRBJ1-5	CASSLEPRDSNQPQHF
TRBV10-3	TRBJ2-7	CAITSTGRPYEQYF
TRBV27	TRBJ2-7	CASSTTGTSNYEQYF